Described below is a single TCR beta chain sequence and its context. Its cognate antigen is unknown. The junction departs from germline at one end; a sequencing error may be responsible. The PCR had 60 Vbeta and 13 Jbeta primers. Sequencing was performed with immunoSEQ multiplex PCR; in TCRdb, only in-frame clones are kept and a portion is missing. The data show about 130,000 clones, approximately 85% seen once. This CDR3 region has 11 residues. Germline V gene lookup returns CDR1 SQVTM and CDR2 ANQGSEA. This record comes from a study of cytomegalovirus exposure and HLA in healthy donors. Study results and caveats: Listed as cytomegalovirus-associated were more than 150 TCR beta chains. It was shown in a later analysis that HLA-associated TCR beta chains were more clonally expanded than other, equally common chains.

Unrecorded immune exposures were likely, despite nominal health at sampling. This clonotype originated in a boy younger than 18 in good health and CMV-seronegative. The sequenced sample was PBMCs. The chain is built from TRBV29-1 and TRBJ1-2, with a weak D call TRBD1 (5 bases). For the CDR3, the DNA is TGCAGCGTAGGCAACCAGGGTGGCTACCCCTTC. Residues: CSVGNQGGYPF.